This TCR delta chain originates from a study of Vδ1+ human thymocytes. Worth noting for this clone: The antigen remains unidentified.

Extracted RNA was reverse transcribed into cDNA. Pooled V-gene forward primers with one constant-region reverse primer generated the CDR3 amplicons by multiplex PCR. TCRdb reanalyzed the multiplex PCR reads using CATT. The data contain roughly 55,000 delta-chain clones, less than 20% of them singletons. Trimming shortened V by 4 bases and J by 0 bases, and 18 bases separated the two germline ends. CDR1 is TSWWSYY, CDR2 QGS, per germline. The CDR3 covers 17 residues. Study conclusions and caveats: Despite high sort purity, roughly a fifth of thymic T cell receptor delta sequences were Vdelta2. In the thymus, TRG and TRD repertoires looked highly polyclonal with Gaussian CDR3 lengths. Bulk data may be misread because of unexpected Vdelta2 sequences.

Thymocytes were sorted as CD3+ TCRVdelta1+ TCRVdelta2- after alphabeta T cell depletion. Purity of the sorted Vdelta1+ thymocytes ranged from about 97% to 99.6%. Sequencing was performed on Vdelta1+ gamma-delta thymocytes from the thymus. The subset was: FACS-sorted CD3+ TCRalphabeta- TCRVdelta1+ TCRVdelta2- thymocytes. This sequence originates from a boy under two years old who had congenital heart surgery. The V gene is TRDV1, the J gene TRDJ1, with D perhaps matching TRDD3 (6 bases). The CDR3 is CALGVGRAWGYTDKLIF. The CDR3 DNA sequence: TGTGCTCTTGGGGTGGGACGAGCCTGGGGATACACCGATAAACTCATCTTT.